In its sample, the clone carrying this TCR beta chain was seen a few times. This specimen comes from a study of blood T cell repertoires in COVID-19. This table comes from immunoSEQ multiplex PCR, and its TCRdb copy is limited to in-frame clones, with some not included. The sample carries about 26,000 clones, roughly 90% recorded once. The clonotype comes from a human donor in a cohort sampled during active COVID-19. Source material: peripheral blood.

In nucleotides, the CDR3 is TGTGCCAGTAGCCCAAGACAGGGAACCCTCTATGGCTACACCTTC. It translates to CASSPRQGTLYGYTF. The V call is TRBV19, the J call TRBJ1-2; 7 nucleotides line up with TRBD1. The ends lost 6 bases at V and 4 bases at J; junction bases unmatched: 11. The CDR3 contains 15 residues. Germline V gene sequence: CDR1 LNHDA, CDR2 SQIVND (reference sequence). The whole variable domain, filled in from reference TRBV19 and TRBJ1-2, reads DGGITQSPKYLFRKEGQNVTLSCEQNLNHDAMYWYRQDPGQGLRLIYYSQIVNDFQKGDIAEGYSVSREKKESFPLTVTSAQKNPTAFYLCASSPRQGTLYGYTFGSGTRLTVV.